Presented here are 15 T cell receptor beta chains from one specimen sequenced in a study of T cells after yellow fever vaccination. TCRdb passed the 5' RACE reads through MiXCR, listing each CDR3 protein once. This sample yields hundreds of thousands of distinct CDR3 sequences, of which roughly 3.5% are seen a single time; around 22% belongs to the top ten. The sample in question was PBMCs, obtained on the day of the yellow fever booster vaccination. The source is a man in his late teens or twenties who received the YFV17D yellow fever vaccine.

The sample holds many counts of this clonotype. The rearrangement links TRBV4-3 to TRBJ2-1; 7 bases map to TRBD2. CDR3 size: 16 residues. J lost 3 bases, V lost 3 bases, and 8 bases had no gene match. Germline values: CDR1 LGHNA, CDR2 YSLEER. The CDR3 DNA reads TGCGCCAGCAGCCATCGGGGGGACGCCGGCTACAATGAGCAGTTCTTC. Translating gives CASSHRGDAGYNEQFF.

This clonotype occurred many times. The gene calls are TRBV20-1 and TRBJ2-3; D may be TRBD1 (6 bases). Germline values: CDR1 DFQATT, CDR2 SNEGSKA (reference sequence). Trimming pared 3 bases from V and 5 bases from J, leaving 15 bases between. This CDR3 has 14 amino acids. CDR3 region: CSARLQGRIDTQYF. Here the CDR3 DNA reads TGCAGTGCTAGGCTTCAGGGGCGCATAGATACGCAGTATTTT.

The chain joins TRBV23-1 to TRBJ2-7, with unresolved D. TRBV23-1 has ORF status, its function being uncertain. Trimming took off 2 bases at V and 3 bases at J, with 17 bases between the two ends. This CDR3 spans 16 amino acids. In DNA, the CDR3 is TGCGCCAGCAGTCAAGGACCGGTCCAGCACTTCTACGAGCAGTACTTC. Translation gives CASSQGPVQHFYEQYF.

This clonotype was picked up many times. This chain joins TRBV14 and TRBJ2-1; 7 nucleotides agree with TRBD2. Per germline, CDR1 SGHDN and CDR2 FVKESK. V trimming: 1 base; J trimming: 7 bases; junction bases outside the gene matches: 7. The CDR3 runs to 15 residues. The CDR3, as DNA: TGTGCCAGCAGCCAAGTAGCGGGCCTAGGAAATGAGCAGTTCTTC. Its protein product is CASSQVAGLGNEQFF.

This clonotype appeared many times. The gene calls are TRBV29-1 and TRBJ2-7, with 10 nucleotides matching TRBD1. This CDR3 comprises 13 residues. Losses at the gene ends were 5 bases for V and 5 bases for J; bases not matched to a gene: 6. Looked up from germline, CDR1 is SQVTM and CDR2 is ANQGSEA. In nucleotides, the CDR3 is TGCAGCGTTTGGACAGGGGGTAAGAACGAGCAGTACTTC. The encoded protein is CSVWTGGKNEQYF.

This clonotype was detected many times. The rearrangement joins TRBV20-1 to TRBJ2-1; 8 bases align to TRBD2. Germline trimming cut 3 bases from V and 2 bases from J; bases unmatched to any gene: 6. This CDR3 spans 15 amino acids. Germline V gene lookup returns CDR1 DFQATT and CDR2 SNEGSKA (reference sequence). CDR3 DNA sequence: TGCAGTGCTAGCCCCGGGGGGGGCCCCTACAATGAGCAGTTCTTC. This sequence encodes CSASPGGGPYNEQFF.

This clonotype was detected a few times. This chain links TRBV27 with TRBJ2-3; tentatively, D is TRBD1 (5 bases). Trimming shortened V by 1 base and J by 2 bases, and 16 bases separated the two germline ends. The CDR3 extends over 17 amino acids. Germline CDR1 is MNHEY and CDR2 is SMNVEV (reference sequence). The CDR3: CASSLLYRAGNTDTQYF. CDR3 DNA: TGTGCCAGCAGTTTATTGTATAGGGCAGGGAACACAGATACGCAGTATTTT.

This clonotype came up a few times. The V gene is TRBV9, the J gene TRBJ1-4; 10 positions agree with TRBD1. The CDR3 has 16 amino acids. Trimming took 0 bases from V and 10 from J; bases not matched to a gene: 9. CDR1 is SGDLS and CDR2 is YYNGEE in the germline V gene. In DNA, the CDR3 is TGTGCCAGCAGCGTAGGTGATTCGACAGGGGGCCGAAAACTGTTTTTT. Translation gives CASSVGDSTGGRKLFF.

This clonotype has a handful of counts. V usage is TRBV27 and J usage is TRBJ2-3; D not resolved. The CDR3 contains 14 residues. V gave up 0 bases and J gave up 4 bases, with 8 bases separating them. Germline V lookup: CDR1 MNHEY, CDR2 SMNVEV (reference sequence). CDR3 sequence reads: CASSLSQAPDTQYF. The DNA for the CDR3 is TGTGCCAGCAGTTTATCCCAGGCACCAGATACGCAGTATTTT.

This clonotype was observed many times. The chain employs TRBV11-2 and TRBJ2-1; D unclear. The CDR3 consists of 16 residues. Germline values: CDR1 SGHAT, CDR2 FQNNGV. Trimming left V 3 bases short and J 0 bases short, with 12 bases between. CDR3 loop: CASSFEWALSYNEQFF. CDR3 nucleotides: TGTGCCAGCAGCTTCGAGTGGGCGCTCTCCTACAATGAGCAGTTCTTC.

At least ten counts were recorded for this clonotype. This chain links TRBV12-3 or TRBV12-4 with TRBJ1-5; no definite D call. Trimming stripped 3 bases from V and 3 bases from J, with 9 bases between. The CDR3 runs 14 residues. The CDR3 sequence: CASSFGQTNQPQHF. The CDR3, as DNA: TGTGCCAGCAGTTTCGGCCAAACCAATCAGCCCCAGCATTTT.

The chain couples TRBV6-2 or TRBV6-3 to TRBJ1-1; tentative D call: TRBD1 (6 bases). Germline V gives CDR1 MNHEY, CDR2 SVGEGT. Trimming took 5 bases from V and 0 from J, leaving 13 bases between them. The CDR3 is 15 residues long. Here the CDR3 reads CASSTGPRMNTEAFF. The CDR3 region has the DNA TGTGCCAGCAGTACAGGGCCTCGAATGAACACTGAAGCTTTCTTT.

This clonotype was seen ten or more times. The J gene is TRBJ2-5, the V gene TRBV11-2, with 10 bases that match TRBD2. V was clipped by 1 base and J by 2 bases; unmatched bases: 4. The germline CDR1 and CDR2 sequences are SGHAT and FQNNGV. The CDR3 spans 16 residues. CDR3 DNA: TGTGCCAGCAGCTTAGGTACTAGCGGGGTTCAAGAGACCCAGTACTTC. Its translation is CASSLGTSGVQETQYF.

This clonotype was seen repeatedly, ten times or more. V usage is TRBV5-1 and J usage is TRBJ2-5, with D perhaps TRBD1 (5 bases). V was trimmed by 0 bases and J by 5 bases, leaving 11 bases between them. Germline lookup yields CDR1 SGHRS and CDR2 YFSETQ. The CDR3 loop spans 14 amino acids. The CDR3 nucleotides are TGCGCCAGCAGCTTGGTAGGCAACAGGGAGACCCAGTACTTC. Protein product: CASSLVGNRETQYF.

This clonotype was seen at least ten times. This sequence joins TRBV7-9 and TRBJ2-1, with 7 bases aligning to TRBD1. There are 14 residues in the CDR3. The V gene end was trimmed by 6 bases and the J gene end by 5 bases; junction bases not matched to a gene: 7. The germline V gene encodes CDR1 SEHNR and CDR2 FQNEAQ (reference sequence). The CDR3 is CASRQGMWDNEQFF. The CDR3 coding sequence is TGTGCCAGCAGACAGGGGATGTGGGACAATGAGCAGTTCTTC.